These 11 T cell receptor beta chains were all obtained from the same sample, sequenced in a study of cytomegalovirus exposure and HLA in healthy donors. Researchers ran the PCR with 60 Vbeta and 13 Jbeta primers. Some clones are missing from TCRdb's copy, which holds only in-frame ones; the method was immunoSEQ multiplex PCR. Of some 95,000 clones listed, over 75% are singletons. The sequenced material came from PBMCs. Receptors were obtained from a man aged 25-45 years in good health and CMV-seronegative.

The chain links TRBV5-1 to TRBJ2-7, with 9 bases identical to TRBD1. The germline V gene encodes CDR1 SGHRS and CDR2 YFSETQ. The length of the CDR3 is 15 residues. V dropped 4 bases and J dropped 2; count of bases not matched to a gene: 7. Here the CDR3 DNA reads TGCGCCAGCAGCATCTGGACAGGGGCGCCCTACGAGCAGTACTTC. Translating it yields CASSIWTGAPYEQYF.

The rearrangement joins TRBV9 to TRBJ2-3; 9 bases agree with TRBD1. The J segment lost 5 bases and the V segment lost 3 bases, leaving 7 bases of the junction unmatched. This CDR3 has 15 amino acids. Germline V gene sequence: CDR1 SGDLS, CDR2 YYNGEE. The CDR3 DNA sequence: TGTGCCAGCAGCGGGGGGGACAGGGCCCAAGATACGCAGTATTTT. This sequence encodes CASSGGDRAQDTQYF.

The J gene is TRBJ2-7, the V gene TRBV10-1; TRBD2 aligns across 12 bases. Germline V gene data show CDR1 as WNHNN and CDR2 as SYGVQD (reference sequence). The CDR3 loop spans 20 amino acids. V dropped 5 bases and J dropped 4; count of bases not matched to a gene: 21. In DNA form, the CDR3 reads TGCGCCAGCAGTCCCGGGGGCCGCTTGTCGACTAGCGGGAGTTTGTACGAGCAGTACTTC. This translates into CASSPGGRLSTSGSLYEQYF.

This chain uses TRBV19 with TRBJ1-1; weak D call: TRBD1 (6 bases). The germline CDR1 and CDR2 sequences are LNHDA and SQIVND (reference sequence). Between the trimmed V and J ends, which lost 4 bases and 1 base, there was a span of 13 bases. The length of the CDR3 is 15 residues. The CDR3: CASSRAGTSNTEAFF. The CDR3 DNA reads as TGTGCCAGTAGTAGGGCCGGGACATCGAACACTGAAGCTTTCTTT.

V gene TRBV28 combines with J gene TRBJ1-1; possible D gene TRBD1, 6 bases. The germline V gene has CDR1 MDHEN and CDR2 SYDVKM. The CDR3 spans 13 residues. V was shortened by 8 bases and J by 11 bases, with 21 bases between the two germline ends. The DNA for the CDR3 is TGTGCCAGCCTCAAGGACAGAAATACCGCCGCTTTCTTT. This translates into CASLKDRNTAAFF.

The genes are TRBV20-1 and TRBJ2-5; TRBD2 matches at 7 bases. This CDR3 has 11 residues. V dropped 3 bases and J dropped 5; count of bases not matched to a gene: 0. CDR1 DFQATT and CDR2 SNEGSKA come from the germline V gene (reference sequence). In nucleotides, the CDR3 is TGCAGTGCTAGGCGGGGGGAGACCCAGTACTTC. Residues: CSARRGETQYF.

J is TRBJ2-1 and V is TRBV5-1; no definite D call. Per germline, CDR1 SGHRS and CDR2 YFSETQ. Trimming took 4 bases from V and 9 from J, leaving 11 bases between them. The CDR3 extends over 12 amino acids. CDR3 sequence reads: CASSPAVGEQFF. CDR3 nucleotide sequence: TGCGCCAGCAGCCCTGCAGTTGGTGAGCAGTTCTTC.

The chain employs TRBV5-1 and TRBJ1-1; 7 bases map to TRBD1. Trimming took 3 bases from V and 2 from J; bases not matched to a gene: 4. Germline-derived CDR1 and CDR2 are SGHRS and YFSETQ. The CDR3 is 14 amino acids. CDR3 amino acids: CASSSTGINTEAFF. CDR3 DNA sequence: TGCGCCAGCAGCTCGACAGGGATTAACACTGAAGCTTTCTTT. The variable domain in full, completed from reference TRBV5-1 and TRBJ1-1, reads KAGVTQTPRYLIKTRGQQVTLSCSPISGHRSVSWYQQTPGQGLQFLFEYFSETQRNKGNFPGRFSGRQFSNSRSEMNVSTLELGDSALYLCASSSTGINTEAFFGQGTRLTVV.

This chain joins TRBV7-2 and TRBJ2-7; 8 bases fit TRBD2. Germline assignment: CDR1 SGHTA and CDR2 FQGNSA. V lost 4 bases and J lost 5; bases outside the gene matches: 13. The CDR3 is 16 amino acids. In DNA form, the CDR3 reads TGTGCCAGCAGCTATCCCGGGACCCCGGGGGGGGACGAGCAGTACTTC. It specifies CASSYPGTPGGDEQYF.

The chain joins TRBV6-1 to TRBJ2-2, with D tentatively TRBD2 (5 bases). V lost 2 bases and J lost 5, with 12 bases in between. Per the germline V gene, CDR1 is MNHNS and CDR2 is SASEGT. The CDR3 is 15 residues long. The CDR3 DNA is TGTGCCAGCAGTGAACTTCTAGCTTGGACCGGGGAGCTGTTTTTT. The encoded protein is CASSELLAWTGELFF.

This chain joins TRBV28 and TRBJ1-6; D perhaps matches TRBD1 (6 bases). The germline V gene has CDR1 MDHEN and CDR2 SYDVKM. The CDR3 is made up of 14 amino acids. Between the trimmed V and J ends, which lost 6 bases and 8 bases, there was a span of 14 bases. The CDR3, as DNA: TGTGCCAGCAGAAAAGGGGGTATCTATTCACCCCTCCACTTT. Its translation: CASRKGGIYSPLHF.